The 9 T cell receptor beta chains in this list originate from one sample, sequenced in a study of T cells in localized non-small cell lung cancer (TCRdb year 2020). Library construction relied on the immunoSEQ multiplex PCR assay. The table comes from immuneACCESS by way of TCRdb, which keeps in-frame sequences with V and J called. Part of the clones is missing from these tables; in studies checked, under half for an unresolved V gene and the rest for unknown reasons. Here the sample has about 2,200 clones; around a third occur a single time. In total, the top ten clones hold 9.8% of the sample. The sample consisted of normal lung tissue next to the tumor, taken before any cancer treatment. The receptors come from a female donor over 55 with stage I squamous cell lung carcinoma.

This clone is classed as medium-sized. The J gene is TRBJ2-1, the V gene TRBV11-3; TRBD1 matches 10 bases. With 4 bases clipped from V and 6 bases from J, the junction kept 12 bases outside the gene matches. This CDR3 is built from 17 residues. CDR1 and CDR2 from the germline V gene are SGHNT and YENEEA. In nucleotides, the CDR3 is TGTGCCAGCAGCTCCGCGATGACAGGGGGCATCATCAATGAGCAGTTCTTC. Amino acid sequence: CASSSAMTGGIINEQFF. Combining the CDR3 with reference TRBV11-3 and TRBJ2-1 gives the whole variable domain EAGVVQSPRYKIIEKKQPVAFWCNPISGHNTLYWYLQNLGQGPELLIRYENEEAVDDSQLPKDRFSAERLKGVDSTLKIQPAELGDSAVYLCASSSAMTGGIINEQFFGPGTRLTVL.

This chain links TRBV18 with TRBJ2-5, with 8 nucleotides matching TRBD2. The trim removed 8 bases at V and 4 bases at J, leaving 12 bases unmatched. Germline V gene lookup returns CDR1 KGHSH and CDR2 LQKENI. This CDR3 is built from 15 residues. CDR3 bases: TGTGCCAGCGGACAATACGGGAGGGCCGGAGAGACCCAGTACTTC. Its protein is CASGQYGRAGETQYF.

The rearrangement links TRBV19 to TRBJ1-2; TRBD1 might be the D (6 bases). The V end lost 6 bases, the J end lost 0 bases, and 11 bases lay between the germline ends. Germline CDR1 LNHDA, CDR2 SQIVND (reference sequence). The CDR3 is 14 residues long. As DNA, the CDR3 is TGTGCCAGTAGCCCGGACAGAGCTAACTATGGCTACACCTTC. Its translation: CASSPDRANYGYTF.

This sequence joins TRBV28 and TRBJ2-2; D not resolved. This CDR3 has 13 residues. Germline CDR1 is MDHEN and CDR2 is SYDVKM. V lost 3 bases and J lost 5, with 7 bases in between. Written as DNA, the CDR3 is TGTGCCAGCAGTTTGGTATGGACCGGGGAGCTGTTTTTT. Translated, it gives CASSLVWTGELFF.

The chain recombines TRBV25-1 with TRBJ2-5, with D uncertain. The V gene's germline CDR1 is MGHDK and CDR2 SYGVNS. CDR3 size: 14 residues. Trimming took off 5 bases at V and 1 base at J, with 11 bases between the two ends. CDR3 region: CASSPPESQETQYF. The CDR3 DNA is TGTGCCAGCAGTCCCCCAGAAAGCCAAGAGACCCAGTACTTC.

A note on this clone: One end of the junction does not line up with germline, which may come from a read error. For the CDR3, the DNA is TGTGCTAGCAGCTTAGACGGGTCGGCCGGGGAGCTGTTTTTT. This encodes CASSLDGSAGELFF. J is TRBJ2-2 and V is TRBV11-3; D is unresolved. CDR1 SGHNT and CDR2 YENEEA come from the germline V gene. This CDR3 is built from 14 residues.

A few counts support this clone. The rearrangement joins TRBV11-3 to TRBJ1-4; no firm D call. The V gene lost 5 bases and the J gene lost 3 bases, with 10 bases spanning the gap. The CDR3 spans 14 residues. Germline CDR1 SGHNT, CDR2 YENEEA. CDR3 nucleotide sequence: TGTGCCAGCAGCCAAATCGGCTCTAATGAAAAACTGTTTTTT. Its protein is CASSQIGSNEKLFF.

This clone has just a few counts. This rearrangement joins TRBV30 to TRBJ1-4, with D unresolved. V lost 3 bases and J lost 11, with 16 bases in between. The CDR3 consists of 13 residues. The V gene's germline CDR1 is GTSNPN and CDR2 SVGIG (reference sequence). CDR3 DNA sequence: TGTGCCTGGAGCCGAACGGGAAGAACGAAACTGTTTTTT. This sequence encodes CAWSRTGRTKLFF.

This chain joins TRBV1 and TRBJ1-6. TRBV1 is flagged as a pseudogene. CDR3 length: 14 residues. DNA for the CDR3: TGCGCCAGCAGCCAGACAGTGGGGGAATCACCCCTCCACTTT. Its protein is CASSQTVGESPLHF.